This TCR beta chain was found in a study of T cells in Graves' hyperthyroidism and ophthalmopathy. TCR beta CDR3 regions were amplified from RNA. First-round RT-PCR of the TCR CDR3 relied on the HTBI primer set. One entry per CDR3 protein results from TCRdb running MiXCR on the multiplex PCR reads. Found here are fewer than 600,000 distinct CDR3 sequences, less than 15% of them singletons; the top ten hold about 14%. With respect to this clonotype: Its antigen is unidentified.

Whole-study results and caveats: The model anticipated ophthalmopathy a median about six months pre-onset.

Each diagnosis drew on symptoms, thyroxine, TRAb, thyroid ultrasound and orbital computed tomography findings. This clonotype originated in a woman in her 40s with Graves' hyperthyroidism. The sequencing input was blood.

The CDR3 DNA sequence: TGTGCCAGCAGCCAGACTGGGACAACCGCTCGGGAGCAGTACTTC. Its protein is CASSQTGTTAREQYF. This chain links TRBV3-1 with TRBJ2-7; weak D call: TRBD1 (6 bases). This CDR3 has 15 amino acids. Trimming removed 3 bases at V and 7 bases at J, with 19 bases between. Germline V gives CDR1 LGHDT, CDR2 YNNKEL (reference sequence).